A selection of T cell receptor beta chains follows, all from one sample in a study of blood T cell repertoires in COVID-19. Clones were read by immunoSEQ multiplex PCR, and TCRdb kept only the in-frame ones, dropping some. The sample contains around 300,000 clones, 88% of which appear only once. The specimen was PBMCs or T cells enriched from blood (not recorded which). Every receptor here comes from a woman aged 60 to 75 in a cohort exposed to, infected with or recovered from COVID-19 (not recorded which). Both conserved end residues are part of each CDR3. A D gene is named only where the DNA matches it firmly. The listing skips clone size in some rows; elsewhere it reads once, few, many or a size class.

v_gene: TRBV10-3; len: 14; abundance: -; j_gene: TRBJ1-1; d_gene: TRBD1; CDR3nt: TGTGCCATCAGCGGACAGGGGACTTCCACTGAAGCTTTCTTT; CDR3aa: CAISGQGTSTEAFF
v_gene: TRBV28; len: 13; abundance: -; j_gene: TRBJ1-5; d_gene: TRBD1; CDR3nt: TGTGCCAGCAGTAACAGGGGGTATCAGCCCCAGCATTTT; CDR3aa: CASSNRGYQPQHF
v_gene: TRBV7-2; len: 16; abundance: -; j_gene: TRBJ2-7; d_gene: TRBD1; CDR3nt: TGTGCCAGCAGTCGCGGGTCAACCGGGACAGCCTACGAGCAGTACTTC; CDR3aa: CASSRGSTGTAYEQYF
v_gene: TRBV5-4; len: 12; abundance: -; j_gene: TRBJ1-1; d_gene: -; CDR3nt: TGTGCCAGCAGCCTTTGGAACACTGAAGCTTTCTTT; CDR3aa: CASSLWNTEAFF
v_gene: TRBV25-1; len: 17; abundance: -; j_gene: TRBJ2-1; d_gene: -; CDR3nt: TGTGCCAGCAGTGAACCTAGCGACTATACCTCCTACAATGAGCAGTTCTTC; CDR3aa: CASSEPSDYTSYNEQFF
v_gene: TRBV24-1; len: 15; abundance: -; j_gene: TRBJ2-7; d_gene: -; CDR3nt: TGTGCCACCAGTTCTTCTCGGGGTAGCTCCTACGAGCAGTACTTC; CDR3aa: CATSSSRGSSYEQYF
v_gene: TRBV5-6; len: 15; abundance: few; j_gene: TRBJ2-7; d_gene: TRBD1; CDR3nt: TGTGCCAGCAGCTTAGGACAGGTCAGCTCCTACGAGCAGTACTTC; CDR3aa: CASSLGQVSSYEQYF
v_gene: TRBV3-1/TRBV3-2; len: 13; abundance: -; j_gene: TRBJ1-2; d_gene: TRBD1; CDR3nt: TGTGCCAGCAGCCACCGCAGGGGGCAAGGCTACACCTTC; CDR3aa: CASSHRRGQGYTF
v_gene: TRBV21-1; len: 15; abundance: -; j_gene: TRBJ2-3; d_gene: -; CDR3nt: TGTGCCAGCAGTGCCAACAGATCCGACACAGATACGCAGTATTTT; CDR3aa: CASSANRSDTDTQYF
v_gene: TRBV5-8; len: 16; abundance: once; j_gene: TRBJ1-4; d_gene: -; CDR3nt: TGTGCCAGCAGCTCGTACCTGGGGGCCACTAATGAAAAACTGTTTTTT; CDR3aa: CASSSYLGATNEKLFF
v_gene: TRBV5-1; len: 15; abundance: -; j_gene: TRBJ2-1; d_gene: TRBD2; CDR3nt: TGCGCCAGCAGCCCACGGACTAGCGGGAGGGGTGAGCAGTTCTTC; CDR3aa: CASSPRTSGRGEQFF
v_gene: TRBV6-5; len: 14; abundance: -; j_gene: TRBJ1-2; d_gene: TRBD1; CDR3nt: TGTGCCAGCAGTCCTGGACAGGGCCCCTTCGGCTACACCTTC; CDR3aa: CASSPGQGPFGYTF
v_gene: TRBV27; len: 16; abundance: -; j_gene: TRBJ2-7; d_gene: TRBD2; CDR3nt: TGTGCCAGCAGTCCCTCCATTCTAGCGGGAGGTCACGAGCAGTACTTC; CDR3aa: CASSPSILAGGHEQYF
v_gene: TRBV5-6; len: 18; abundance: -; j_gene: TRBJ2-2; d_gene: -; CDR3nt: TGTGCCAGCAGTTTCGCCCCCGGGACATTTGGAAACACCGGGGAGCTGTTTTTT; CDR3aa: CASSFAPGTFGNTGELFF
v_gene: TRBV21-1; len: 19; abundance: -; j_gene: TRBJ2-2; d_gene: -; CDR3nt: TGTGTCAGCAGCAAGTTTTCCTTATTACAGGGGAGATCGACCGGGGAGCTGTTTTTT; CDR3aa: CVSSKFSLLQGRSTGELFF
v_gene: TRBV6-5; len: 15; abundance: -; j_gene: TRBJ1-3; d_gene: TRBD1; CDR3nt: TGTGCCAGCAGTTCCCCCGACAGGGGGAGAAACACCATATATTTT; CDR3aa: CASSSPDRGRNTIYF
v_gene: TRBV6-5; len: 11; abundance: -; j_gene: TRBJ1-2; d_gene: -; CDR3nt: TGTGCCAGCACTCGGGGAGAAGGCTACACCTTC; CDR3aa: CASTRGEGYTF
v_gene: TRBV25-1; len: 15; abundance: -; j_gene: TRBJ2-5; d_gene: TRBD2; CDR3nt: TGTGCCAGCAGCGGGACTAGCGGACTCCAAGAGACCCAGTACTTC; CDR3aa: CASSGTSGLQETQYF
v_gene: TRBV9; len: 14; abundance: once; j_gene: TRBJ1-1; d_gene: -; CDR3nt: TGTGCCAGCAGCGGGACAAGGGTGAACACTGAAGCTTTCTTT; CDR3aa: CASSGTRVNTEAFF
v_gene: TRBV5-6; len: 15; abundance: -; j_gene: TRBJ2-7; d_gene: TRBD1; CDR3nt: TGTGCCAGCAGCTGGGCGGGACAGGGGGCTTACGAGCAGTACTTC; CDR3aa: CASSWAGQGAYEQYF
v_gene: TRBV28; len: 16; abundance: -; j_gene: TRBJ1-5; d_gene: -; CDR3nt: TGTGCCAGCAGTCTTCAGGGTTTGAATAGCAATCAGCCCCAGCATTTT; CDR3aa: CASSLQGLNSNQPQHF
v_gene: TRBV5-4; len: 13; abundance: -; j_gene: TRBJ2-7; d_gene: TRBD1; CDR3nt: TGTGCCAGCAGCTACAGGGGGAGCTACGAGCAGTACTTC; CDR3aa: CASSYRGSYEQYF
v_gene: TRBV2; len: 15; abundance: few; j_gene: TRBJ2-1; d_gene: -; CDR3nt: TGTGCCAGCAGACGCGAGGGCGGCTCCTACAATGAGCAGTTCTTC; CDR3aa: CASRREGGSYNEQFF
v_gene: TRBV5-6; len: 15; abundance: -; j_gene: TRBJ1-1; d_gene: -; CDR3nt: TGTGCCAGCAGCTCCCTCAGGGCAAGGAACACTGAAGCTTTCTTT; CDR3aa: CASSSLRARNTEAFF
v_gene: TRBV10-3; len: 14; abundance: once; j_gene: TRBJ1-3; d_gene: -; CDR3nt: TGTGCCATCAGTTACAGGGAACCCGGAAACACCATATATTTT; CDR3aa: CAISYREPGNTIYF
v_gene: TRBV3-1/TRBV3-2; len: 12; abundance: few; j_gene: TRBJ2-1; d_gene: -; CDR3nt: TGTGCCAGCAGCCAAGGCGGGGCCGAGCAGTTCTTC; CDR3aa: CASSQGGAEQFF
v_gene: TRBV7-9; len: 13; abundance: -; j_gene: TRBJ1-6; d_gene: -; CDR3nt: TGTGCCAGCAGCTTAAAATCTCCTTCACCCCTCCACTTT; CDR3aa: CASSLKSPSPLHF
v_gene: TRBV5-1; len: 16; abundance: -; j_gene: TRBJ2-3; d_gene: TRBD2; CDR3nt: TGCGCCAGCACCTCTACTAGCGGGAGGGACTCTTATACGCAGTATTTT; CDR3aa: CASTSTSGRDSYTQYF
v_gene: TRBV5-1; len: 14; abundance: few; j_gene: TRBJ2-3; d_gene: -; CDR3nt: TGCGCCAGCAGCTTGGGGGGCTACACAGATACGCAGTATTTT; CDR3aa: CASSLGGYTDTQYF
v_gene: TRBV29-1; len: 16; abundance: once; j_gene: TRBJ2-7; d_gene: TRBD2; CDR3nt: TGCAGCGTTCGGACTATGTTGGGGACTAGGAGCTACGAGCAGTACTTC; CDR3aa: CSVRTMLGTRSYEQYF
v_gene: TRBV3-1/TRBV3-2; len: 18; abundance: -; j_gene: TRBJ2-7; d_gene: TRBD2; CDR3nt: TGTGCCAGCAGCCAAGAGGCATTAGCGGGAGTCGGGGCCTACGAGCAGTACTTC; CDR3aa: CASSQEALAGVGAYEQYF
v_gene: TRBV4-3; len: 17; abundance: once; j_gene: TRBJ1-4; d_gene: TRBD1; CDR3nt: TGCGCCAGCAGCCAAGATCCCCTGGGACAGGGGGGTGAAAAACTGTTTTTT; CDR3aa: CASSQDPLGQGGEKLFF
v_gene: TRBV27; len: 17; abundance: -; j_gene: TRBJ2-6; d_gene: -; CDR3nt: TGTGCCAGCACCCCTTCGGGTTACGGTACTGGGGCCAACGTCCTGACTTTC; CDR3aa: CASTPSGYGTGANVLTF
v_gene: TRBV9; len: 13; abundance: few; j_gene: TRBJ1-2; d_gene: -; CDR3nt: TGTGCCAGCAGCGTAGACAGTAACTATGGCTACACCTTC; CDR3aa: CASSVDSNYGYTF
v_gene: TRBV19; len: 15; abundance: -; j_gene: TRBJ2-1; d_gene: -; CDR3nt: TGTGCCAGTAGTATATTTTACGGGACTTACAATGAGCAGTTCTTC; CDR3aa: CASSIFYGTYNEQFF
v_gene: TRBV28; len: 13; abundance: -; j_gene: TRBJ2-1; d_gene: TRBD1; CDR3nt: TGTGCCAGCAGATCGGCAGGGGGCAATGAGCAGTTCTTC; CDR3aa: CASRSAGGNEQFF
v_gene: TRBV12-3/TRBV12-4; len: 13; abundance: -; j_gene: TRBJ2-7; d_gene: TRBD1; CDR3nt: TGTGCCAGCATACAGGGGTTGGCCTACGAGCAGTACTTC; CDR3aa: CASIQGLAYEQYF
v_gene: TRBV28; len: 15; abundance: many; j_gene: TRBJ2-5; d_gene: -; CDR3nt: TGTGCCAGCAGTTTTAAGGTTGGAGGGACCTACACCCAGTACTTC; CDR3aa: CASSFKVGGTYTQYF
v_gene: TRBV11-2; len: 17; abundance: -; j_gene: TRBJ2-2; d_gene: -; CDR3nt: TGTGCCAGCAGTTCTTTTTTACTTACCGCGAACACCGGGGAGCTGTTTTTT; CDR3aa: CASSSFLLTANTGELFF
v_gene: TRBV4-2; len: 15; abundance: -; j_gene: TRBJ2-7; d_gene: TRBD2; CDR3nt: TGTGCCAGCAGCCAAGATCTAGCGGGAGGCTACGAGCAGTACTTC; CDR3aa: CASSQDLAGGYEQYF
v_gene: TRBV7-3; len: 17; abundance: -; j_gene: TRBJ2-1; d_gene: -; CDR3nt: TGTGCCAGCAGCTTAACTAGGCCGGGGAGCTCCTACAATGAGCAGTTCTTC; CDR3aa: CASSLTRPGSSYNEQFF
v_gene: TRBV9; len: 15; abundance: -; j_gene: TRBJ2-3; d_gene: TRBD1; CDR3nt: TGTGCCAGCAGCGTTACGCAGGGGGCAACAGATACGCAGTATTTT; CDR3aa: CASSVTQGATDTQYF
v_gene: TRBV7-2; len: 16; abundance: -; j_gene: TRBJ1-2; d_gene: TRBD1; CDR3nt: TGTGCCAGCAGCTTAACGCCTACAGGGGCGGGCTATGGCTACACCTTC; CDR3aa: CASSLTPTGAGYGYTF
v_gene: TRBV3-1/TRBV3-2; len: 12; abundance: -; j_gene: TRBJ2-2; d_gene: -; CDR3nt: TGTGCCAGCACGAAGGAGACCGGGGAGCTGTTTTTT; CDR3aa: CASTKETGELFF
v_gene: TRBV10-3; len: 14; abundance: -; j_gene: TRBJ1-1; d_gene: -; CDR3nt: TGTGCCATCAGTGTGGGCGGGGCTGACACTGAAGCTTTCTTT; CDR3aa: CAISVGGADTEAFF
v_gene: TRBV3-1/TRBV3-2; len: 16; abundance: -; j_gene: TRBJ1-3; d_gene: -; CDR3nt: TGTGCCAGCAGCCCGTGGACGGGGAGCTCTGGAAACACCATATATTTT; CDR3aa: CASSPWTGSSGNTIYF
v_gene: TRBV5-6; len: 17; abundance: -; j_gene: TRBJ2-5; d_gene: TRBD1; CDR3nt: TGTGCCAGCAGCAGCGGGACAGGGGGCGCACGCACAGAGACCCAGTACTTC; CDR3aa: CASSSGTGGARTETQYF
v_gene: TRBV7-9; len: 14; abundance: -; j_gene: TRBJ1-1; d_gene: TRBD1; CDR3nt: TGTGCCAGCAGCGCGGGACAGATGAACACTGAAGCTTTCTTT; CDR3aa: CASSAGQMNTEAFF
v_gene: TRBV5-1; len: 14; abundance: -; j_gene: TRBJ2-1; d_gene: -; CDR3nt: TGCGCCAGCAGCCGGCAGGGCCCGAACAATGAGCAGTTCTTC; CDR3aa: CASSRQGPNNEQFF
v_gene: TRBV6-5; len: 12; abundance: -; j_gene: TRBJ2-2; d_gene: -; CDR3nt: TGTGCCAGCAGCTCGAACACCGGGGAGCTGTTTTTT; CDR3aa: CASSSNTGELFF
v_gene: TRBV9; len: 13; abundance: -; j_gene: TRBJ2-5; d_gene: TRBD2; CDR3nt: TGTGCCAGCAGCACAGCGGGAGCAGAGACCCAGTACTTC; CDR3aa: CASSTAGAETQYF
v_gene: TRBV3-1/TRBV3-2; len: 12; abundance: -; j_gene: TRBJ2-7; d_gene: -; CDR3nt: TGTGCCAGCAGCCAAGTCCTACGCGAGCAGTACTTC; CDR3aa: CASSQVLREQYF
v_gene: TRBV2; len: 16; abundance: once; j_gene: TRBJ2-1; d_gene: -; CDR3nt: TGTGCCAGCAGTATTCAGACTAGAGGTGGAGTTAATGAGCAGTTCTTC; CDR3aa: CASSIQTRGGVNEQFF